What follows describes a single TCR beta chain. These data originate in a study of blood T cell repertoires in COVID-19. Study overall: Italy, Spain and the United States were the sources of the convalescent and acute COVID-19 samples.

Germline V gene lookup returns CDR1 SGHRS and CDR2 YFSETQ. This CDR3 spans 12 amino acids. Germline trimming cut 5 bases from V and 5 bases from J; bases unmatched to any gene: 4. Here immunoSEQ multiplex PCR was the method, and the copy in TCRdb shows in-frame clones only, minus some. The sample includes about 270,000 clones, 85% to 90% of them seen just once. The chain recombines TRBV5-1 with TRBJ2-7; 7 positions agree with TRBD1. The receptor's source is a woman between 25 and 40 years old with COVID-19, enrolled during active disease. The sequencing input was peripheral blood. This CDR3 reads CASRTQGNEQYF. The DNA for the CDR3 is TGCGCCAGCAGAACACAGGGGAACGAGCAGTACTTC.